This entry features one T cell receptor beta chain sequence. This specimen comes from a study of cytomegalovirus exposure and HLA in healthy donors. The CDR3 is 18 residues long. The J segment lost 4 bases and the V segment lost 3 bases, leaving 11 bases of the junction unmatched. Germline CDR1 is MGHRA and CDR2 is YSYEKL. PCR involved 60 Vbeta and 13 Jbeta primers. The repertoire was sequenced with immunoSEQ multiplex PCR; TCRdb's copy has only in-frame clones and lacks some. The data contain some 190,000 clones, 82% of them singletons. This receptor was identified in a man aged 40-50 years in good health and CMV-seronegative. The V call is TRBV4-1, the J call TRBJ2-2; 10 bases are a match to TRBD2. The sequencing input was PBMCs. The CDR3 coding sequence is TGCGCCAGCAGCCATCCTGGGTTAGCGGGAGGTTCCACCGGGGAGCTGTTTTTT. Translation: CASSHPGLAGGSTGELFF.